These 30 T cell receptor beta chains were all obtained from the same sample, sequenced in a study of glioma-infiltrating T cells after dendritic cell vaccination. Here immunoSEQ multiplex PCR was the method, and the copy in TCRdb shows in-frame clones only, minus some. Of some 99,000 clones listed, 80% are singletons. The time point is: after dendritic cell vaccination, including at tumor progression/relapse. The material sequenced was blood, taken after dendritic cell vaccination. These receptors came from a human donor with glioblastoma.

The chain links TRBV5-1 to TRBJ2-7; D is perhaps TRBD2 (6 bases). The CDR3 has 13 residues. Germline CDR1 SGHRS, CDR2 YFSETQ. V was trimmed by 4 bases and J by 9 bases, leaving 17 bases between them. The CDR3 spells CASSPVGAGLQYF. The CDR3 DNA reads TGCGCCAGCAGCCCGGTTGGTGCGGGATTGCAGTACTTC. The full variable domain, completed using reference TRBV5-1 and TRBJ2-7, is KAGVTQTPRYLIKTRGQQVTLSCSPISGHRSVSWYQQTPGQGLQFLFEYFSETQRNKGNFPGRFSGRQFSNSRSEMNVSTLELGDSALYLCASSPVGAGLQYFGPGTRLTVT.

The chain uses TRBV14 and TRBJ1-1, with D maybe TRBD1 (6 bases). Germline values: CDR1 SGHDN, CDR2 FVKESK. This CDR3 has 12 residues. V dropped 1 base and J dropped 11 bases, with 11 bases sitting between them. The CDR3 reads CASSQVGATAFF. DNA of the CDR3: TGTGCCAGCAGCCAAGTGGGGGCAACGGCTTTCTTT.

The J gene is TRBJ2-5, the V gene TRBV30; TRBD1 agrees at 10 bases. CDR3 length: 16 amino acids. CDR1 GTSNPN and CDR2 SVGIG come from the germline V gene (reference sequence). Trimming cost V 2 bases and J 4 bases; bases outside gene matches: 10. The CDR3 nucleotides read TGTGCCTGGAGTCGACAGGGGGCTATTTCGGGAGAGACCCAGTACTTC. It codes for CAWSRQGAISGETQYF.

The genes are TRBV7-6 and TRBJ2-1; no clear D gene. V was clipped by 1 base and J by 0 bases, with 10 bases between them. The CDR3 is 16 residues long. The germline gives CDR1 SGHVS, CDR2 FNYEAQ. DNA of the CDR3: TGTGCCAGCAGCTTAGTGGAGAGAAGCTCCTACAATGAGCAGTTCTTC. Its translation is CASSLVERSSYNEQFF.

The gene calls are TRBV5-1 and TRBJ2-3, with 14 bases lining up with TRBD2. This CDR3 spans 14 amino acids. V lost 5 bases and J lost 5; bases outside the gene matches: 1. Per germline, CDR1 SGHRS and CDR2 YFSETQ. The CDR3 bases are TGCGCCAGCAGGGGACTAGCGGGAGTAGATACGCAGTATTTT. Its translation is CASRGLAGVDTQYF.

This clone was seen a few times. The chain has TRBV2 and TRBJ2-7; a weak D match, TRBD2 (5 bases). This CDR3 is built from 11 residues. From germline, CDR1 is SNHLY and CDR2 FYNNEI. Trimming left V 8 bases short and J 7 bases short, with 12 bases between. The CDR3 coding sequence is TGTGCCAGCCTTCTATGGGAGGAGCAGTACTTC. Its protein is CASLLWEEQYF.

The rearrangement uses TRBV11-2 and TRBJ1-4; D is undetermined. This CDR3 has 14 residues. V lost 5 bases and J 5 bases, leaving 12 bases between the germline ends. Looked up from germline, CDR1 is SGHAT and CDR2 is FQNNGV. This CDR3 reads CASSPYFYNEKLFF. The CDR3 nucleotides read TGTGCCAGCAGCCCATATTTCTACAATGAAAAACTGTTTTTT.

This chain uses TRBV6-7 with TRBJ2-3, with 11 bases that match TRBD2. Being an ORF, TRBV6-7 has a function that is uncertain. Losses at the gene ends were 6 bases for V and 4 bases for J; bases not matched to a gene: 18. The CDR3 runs to 19 residues. The CDR3 sequence: CASSPRPPPSGGRADTQYF. Here the CDR3 DNA reads TGTGCCAGCAGCCCCCGTCCCCCTCCTAGCGGGGGGAGGGCAGATACGCAGTATTTT.

This chain connects TRBV7-9 to TRBJ2-6; D may be TRBD2 (6 bases). The CDR3 spans 12 residues. The V and J ends lost 5 bases and 13 bases respectively, with 12 bases between them. The V gene's germline CDR1 is SEHNR and CDR2 FQNEAQ (reference sequence). CDR3 DNA sequence: TGTGCCAGCAGCCCACCGGAGGGGGTCCTGACTTTC. This encodes CASSPPEGVLTF.

The chain uses TRBV18 and TRBJ2-2; TRBD2 might be the D (6 bases). The V gene lost 3 bases and the J gene lost 5 bases, with 13 bases spanning the gap. Germline CDR1 KGHSH, CDR2 LQKENI. This CDR3 spans 15 amino acids. CDR3 residues: CASSPSLASTGELFF. In nucleotides, the CDR3 is TGTGCCAGCTCACCGTCGCTAGCGTCGACCGGGGAGCTGTTTTTT.

V gene TRBV10-2 combines with J gene TRBJ2-5; tentative D call: TRBD2 (7 bases). From germline, CDR1 is WSHSY and CDR2 SAAADI. This CDR3 comprises 18 residues. Trimming left V 6 bases short and J 1 base short, with 24 bases between. The CDR3 DNA sequence: TGCGCCAGCAGACCCCTCGGTAGGGGGGGAAACCGCCAAGAGACCCAGTACTTC. It translates to CASRPLGRGGNRQETQYF.

This chain links TRBV30 with TRBJ1-6; the match to TRBD1 covers 7 bases. Germline lookup yields CDR1 GTSNPN and CDR2 SVGIG (reference sequence). This CDR3 comprises 13 residues. J was trimmed by 6 bases and V by 3 bases; bases with no gene match: 2. CDR3 bases: TGTGCCTGGAGCTGGGACAGTAATTCACCCCTCCACTTT. Translated: CAWSWDSNSPLHF. The variable domain in full, with the rest retrieved from reference TRBV30 and TRBJ1-6, is SQTIHQWPATLVQPVGSPLSLECTVEGTSNPNLYWYRQAAGRGLQLLFYSVGIGQISSEVPQNLSASRPQDRQFILSSKKLLLSDSGFYLCAWSWDSNSPLHFGNGTRLTVT.

The CDR3, as DNA: TGTGCCAGTAGTTCGGGTGAGACCCAGTACTTC. Residues: CASSSGETQYF. The gene calls are TRBV19 and TRBJ2-5; D is uncertain. V dropped 5 bases and J dropped 5 bases, with 6 bases sitting between them. Germline V CDR1 and CDR2: LNHDA, SQIVND (reference sequence). The CDR3 is made up of 11 amino acids.

CDR3 in amino acids: CAISESVGENIQYF. The DNA for the CDR3 is TGTGCCATCAGTGAGTCGGTAGGGGAAAACATTCAGTACTTC. The genes are TRBV10-3 and TRBJ2-4, with a possible D match to TRBD1 (5 bases). The CDR3 runs to 14 residues. CDR1 is ENHRY, CDR2 SYGVKD, per germline. Deletions cut 0 bases from V and 5 bases from J, with 8 bases between.

The chain employs TRBV28 and TRBJ2-6, with a weak D call TRBD1 (5 bases). CDR1 and CDR2 from the germline V gene are MDHEN and SYDVKM. This CDR3 region has 13 residues. V was pared by 4 bases and J by 4 bases, with 5 bases between. CDR3 protein: CASSWTGANVLTF. For the CDR3, the DNA is TGTGCCAGCAGTTGGACAGGGGCCAACGTCCTGACTTTC.

This chain joins TRBV6-5 and TRBJ2-7; 7 nucleotides line up with TRBD1. The V segment lost 2 bases and the J segment 1 base; nucleotides outside the gene matches: 2. The germline CDR1 and CDR2 sequences are MNHEY and SVGAGI. This CDR3 is 14 amino acids long. The CDR3 nucleotides read TGTGCCAGCAGTTACGGGGACAGTTCCTACGAGCAGTACTTC. Its protein is CASSYGDSSYEQYF.

Note on this clone: One end of the junction is discordant with germline, which a read error may explain. The chain links TRBV7-7 to TRBJ2-1, with 7 positions matching TRBD1. The germline CDR1 and CDR2 sequences are SSHAT and FNYEAQ (reference sequence). CDR3 size: 15 residues. DNA for the CDR3: TGTGCTAGCAGCCCCGGACAGGCGTCGGCTAATGAGCAGTTCTTC. This gives the protein CASSPGQASANEQFF.

V is TRBV7-2 and J is TRBJ2-7, with D possibly matching TRBD1 (5 bases). CDR1 and CDR2 (germline): SGHTA, FQGNSA. The V end was cut by 1 base, the J end by 5 bases, with 15 bases between. The CDR3 extends over 15 amino acids. This CDR3 reads CASSLVTSQAHEQYF. CDR3 sequence (DNA): TGTGCCAGCAGCTTAGTGACGTCACAGGCCCACGAGCAGTACTTC.

The chain uses TRBV6-5 and TRBJ2-1; D perhaps matches TRBD1 (5 bases). The CDR3 totals 15 residues. Trimming cost V 6 bases and J 2 bases, with 14 bases left between them. Germline CDR1 is MNHEY and CDR2 is SVGAGI. Written as DNA, the CDR3 is TGTGCCAGCAGCCGCCTGCAGGGAACCTACAATGAGCAGTTCTTC. As protein: CASSRLQGTYNEQFF.

In its sample, this clone was seen once. This sequence joins TRBV28 and TRBJ1-5; D remains unclear. Between the trimmed V and J ends, which lost 6 bases and 4 bases, there was a span of 10 bases. The length of the CDR3 is 13 residues. In germline, CDR1 is MDHEN, CDR2 SYDVKM. CDR3 nucleotide sequence: TGTGCCAGCAGATCGGAGCTAAATCAGCCCCAGCATTTT. Translating it yields CASRSELNQPQHF.

V gene TRBV19 combines with J gene TRBJ2-3; D may be TRBD2 (6 bases). This CDR3 has 13 residues. CDR1 is LNHDA and CDR2 is SQIVND in the germline V gene (reference sequence). V was shortened by 5 bases and J by 3 bases, with 9 bases between the two germline ends. CDR3 amino acids: CASSPGGTDTQYF. Written as DNA, the CDR3 is TGTGCCAGTAGTCCCGGGGGTACAGATACGCAGTATTTT.

This clone was seen only once. V usage is TRBV5-4 and J usage is TRBJ2-5; 16 bases are shared with TRBD2. Trimming at V came to 0 bases and at J to 1 base, leaving 6 bases not matched to a gene. Germline-derived CDR1 and CDR2 are SGHNT and YYREEE (reference sequence). The CDR3 covers 19 residues. The CDR3 coding sequence is TGTGCCAGCAGCTTGGGGGGACTAGCGGGAGGGTATCGCCAAGAGACCCAGTACTTC. This codes for CASSLGGLAGGYRQETQYF. Full variable domain (rest looked up from reference TRBV5-4 and TRBJ2-5): ETGVTQSPTHLIKTRGQQVTLRCSSQSGHNTVSWYQQALGQGPQFIFQYYREEENGRGNFPPRFSGLQFPNYSSELNVNALELDDSALYLCASSLGGLAGGYRQETQYFGPGTRLLVL.

The gene calls are TRBV28 and TRBJ2-7; D not resolved. This CDR3 has 13 amino acids. V dropped 1 base and J dropped 5 bases, with 9 bases sitting between them. Germline lookup yields CDR1 MDHEN and CDR2 SYDVKM. Written as DNA, the CDR3 is TGTGCCAGCAGTTTATATGAGGCCGACGAGCAGTACTTC. This codes for CASSLYEADEQYF.

The chain combines TRBV23-1 with TRBJ2-7; 8 bases are shared with TRBD1. TRBV23-1 is assigned to the ORF class and has an uncertain function. This CDR3 region has 17 residues. Trimming took 1 base from V and 2 from J; bases not matched to a gene: 10. The CDR3 nucleotides are TGCGCCAGCAGTCAATTAAGGCGGGACAGGAGCACCTACGAGCAGTACTTC. Its translation is CASSQLRRDRSTYEQYF.

This clone was detected only a few times. The gene calls are TRBV2 and TRBJ1-2, with D possibly matching TRBD1 (5 bases). CDR3 length: 12 amino acids. Germline lookup yields CDR1 SNHLY and CDR2 FYNNEI. V lost 1 base and J lost 8, with 8 bases in between. The chain's CDR3 is CASSEEGRGYTF. The CDR3 nucleotides read TGTGCCAGCAGTGAAGAGGGGCGGGGCTACACCTTC.

V and J are TRBV30 and TRBJ1-5; a weak D match, TRBD1 (5 bases). This CDR3 contains 13 residues. The V and J ends lost 5 bases and 3 bases respectively, with 11 bases between them. Germline V gene data show CDR1 as GTSNPN and CDR2 as SVGIG (reference sequence). CDR3 loop: CAWGGVSNQPQHF. The DNA for the CDR3 is TGTGCCTGGGGAGGGGTCTCCAATCAGCCCCAGCATTTT.

Only one count was recorded for this clone. V is TRBV19 and J is TRBJ1-2, with 9 bases fitting TRBD1. Trimming took 6 bases from V and 12 from J; bases not matched to a gene: 8. CDR1 and CDR2 from the germline V gene are LNHDA and SQIVND (reference sequence). The CDR3 is 12 residues long. CDR3 nucleotides: TGTGCCAGTAGCAACCGGGACAGGGCGGACACCTTC. It codes for CASSNRDRADTF.

The V and J genes are TRBV5-1 and TRBJ2-7, with 7 nucleotides matching TRBD2. Trimming took 3 bases from V and 1 from J; bases not matched to a gene: 4. Germline assignment: CDR1 SGHRS and CDR2 YFSETQ. There are 14 residues in the CDR3. The CDR3 region is CASSWEGPSYEQYF. The CDR3 DNA reads TGCGCCAGCAGCTGGGAGGGGCCTTCCTACGAGCAGTACTTC.

The V gene is TRBV6-5, the J gene TRBJ1-1; D might be TRBD1 (6 bases). Trimming shortened V by 6 bases and J by 1 base, and 9 bases separated the two germline ends. Germline loops: CDR1 MNHEY, CDR2 SVGAGI. The CDR3 contains 13 residues. The CDR3 DNA sequence: TGTGCCAGCAGGAGGGGGACGAACACTGAAGCTTTCTTT. It encodes CASRRGTNTEAFF.

This clone was counted between two and nine times. The chain has TRBV19 and TRBJ1-1, with D possibly being TRBD1 (5 bases). The CDR3 runs to 13 residues. Trimming pared 3 bases from V and 4 bases from J, leaving 9 bases between. Germline-derived CDR1 and CDR2 are LNHDA and SQIVND (reference sequence). Here the CDR3 DNA reads TGTGCCAGTAGTATCGACAGAGTCACTGAAGCTTTCTTT. Protein product: CASSIDRVTEAFF.